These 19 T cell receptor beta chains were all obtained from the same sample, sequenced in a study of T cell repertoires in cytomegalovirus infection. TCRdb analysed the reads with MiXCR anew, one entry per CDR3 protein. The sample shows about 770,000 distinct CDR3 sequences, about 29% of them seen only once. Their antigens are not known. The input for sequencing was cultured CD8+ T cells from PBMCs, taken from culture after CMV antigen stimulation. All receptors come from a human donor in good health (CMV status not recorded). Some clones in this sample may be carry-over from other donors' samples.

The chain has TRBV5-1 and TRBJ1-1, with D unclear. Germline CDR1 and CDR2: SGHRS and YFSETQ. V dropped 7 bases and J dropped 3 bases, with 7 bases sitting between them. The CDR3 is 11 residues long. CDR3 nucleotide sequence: TGCGCCAGCGGTTCCTACACTGAAGCTTTCTTT. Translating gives CASGSYTEAFF.

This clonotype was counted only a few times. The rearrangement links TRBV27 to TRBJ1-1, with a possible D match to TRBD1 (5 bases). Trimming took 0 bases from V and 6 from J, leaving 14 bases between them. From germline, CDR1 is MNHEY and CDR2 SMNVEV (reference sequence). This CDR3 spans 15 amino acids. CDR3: CASSLSSGAYAEAFF. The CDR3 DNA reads TGTGCCAGCAGTTTATCAAGCGGGGCGTACGCTGAAGCTTTCTTT.

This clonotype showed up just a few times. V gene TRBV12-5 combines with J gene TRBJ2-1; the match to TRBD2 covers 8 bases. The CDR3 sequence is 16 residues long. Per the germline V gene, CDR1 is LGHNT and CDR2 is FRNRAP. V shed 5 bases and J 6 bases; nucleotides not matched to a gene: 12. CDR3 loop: CASGPGGGGRFNEQFF. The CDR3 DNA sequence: TGTGCTAGTGGTCCCGGCGGCGGGGGGCGATTCAATGAGCAGTTCTTC.

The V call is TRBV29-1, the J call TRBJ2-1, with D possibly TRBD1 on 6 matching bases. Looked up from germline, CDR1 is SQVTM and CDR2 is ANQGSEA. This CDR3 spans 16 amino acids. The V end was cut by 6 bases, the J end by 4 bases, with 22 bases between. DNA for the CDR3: TGCAGCGTCGTGGGATCAGGGGCCCAGGAATACAATGAGCAGTTCTTC. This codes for CSVVGSGAQEYNEQFF.

Written as DNA, the CDR3 is TGTGCCAGCAGCCAAGTCCGGGGACAGGGGAACACCGGGGAGCTGTTTTTT. Translated, it gives CASSQVRGQGNTGELFF. The chain carries TRBV3-1 and TRBJ2-2, with 9 bases fitting TRBD1. CDR1 is LGHDT and CDR2 is YNNKEL in the germline V gene (reference sequence). V was pared by 1 base and J by 1 base, with 4 bases of the junction left unmatched. The CDR3 contains 17 residues.

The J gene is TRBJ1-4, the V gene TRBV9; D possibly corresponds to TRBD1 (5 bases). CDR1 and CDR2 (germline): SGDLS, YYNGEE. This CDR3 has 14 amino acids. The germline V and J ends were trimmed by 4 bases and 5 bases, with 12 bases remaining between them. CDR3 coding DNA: TGTGCCAGCAGCTCTCAGGGCTCGAATGAAAAACTGTTTTTT. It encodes CASSSQGSNEKLFF. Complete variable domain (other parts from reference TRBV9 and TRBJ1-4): DSGVTQTPKHLITATGQRVTLRCSPRSGDLSVYWYQQSLDQGLQFLIQYYNGEERAKGNILERFSAQQFPDLHSELNLSSLELGDSALYFCASSSQGSNEKLFFGSGTQLSVL.

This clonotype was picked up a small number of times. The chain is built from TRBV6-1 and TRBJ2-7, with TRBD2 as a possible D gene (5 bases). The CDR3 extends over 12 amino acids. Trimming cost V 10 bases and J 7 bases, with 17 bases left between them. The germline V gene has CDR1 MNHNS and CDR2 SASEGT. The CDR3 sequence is CATPSGPQEQYF. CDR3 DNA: TGTGCCACCCCAAGCGGACCCCAGGAGCAGTACTTC.

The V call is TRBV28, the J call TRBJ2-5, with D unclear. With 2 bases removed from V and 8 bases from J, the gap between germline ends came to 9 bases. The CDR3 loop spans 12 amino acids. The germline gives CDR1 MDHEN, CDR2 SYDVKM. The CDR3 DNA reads TGTGCCAGCAGTTTAACTCTCCGTACCCAGTACTTC. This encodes CASSLTLRTQYF.

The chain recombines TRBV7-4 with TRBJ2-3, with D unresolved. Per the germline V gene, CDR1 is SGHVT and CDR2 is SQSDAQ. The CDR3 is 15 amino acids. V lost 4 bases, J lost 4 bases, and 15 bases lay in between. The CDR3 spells CASSSPRTSADTQYF. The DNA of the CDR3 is TGTGCCAGCAGCTCCCCCCGGACCAGTGCAGATACGCAGTATTTT.

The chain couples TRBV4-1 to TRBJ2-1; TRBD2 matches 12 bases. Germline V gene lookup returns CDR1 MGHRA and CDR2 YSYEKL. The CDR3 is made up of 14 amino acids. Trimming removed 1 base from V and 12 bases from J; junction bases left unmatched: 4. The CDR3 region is CASSQGLAGGMQFF. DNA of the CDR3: TGCGCCAGCAGCCAAGGCCTAGCGGGGGGGATGCAGTTCTTC.

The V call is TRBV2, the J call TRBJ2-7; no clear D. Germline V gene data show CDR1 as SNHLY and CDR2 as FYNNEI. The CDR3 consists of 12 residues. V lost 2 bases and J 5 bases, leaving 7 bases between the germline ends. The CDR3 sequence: CASSENSDEQYF. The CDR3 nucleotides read TGTGCCAGCAGTGAAAACAGCGACGAGCAGTACTTC.

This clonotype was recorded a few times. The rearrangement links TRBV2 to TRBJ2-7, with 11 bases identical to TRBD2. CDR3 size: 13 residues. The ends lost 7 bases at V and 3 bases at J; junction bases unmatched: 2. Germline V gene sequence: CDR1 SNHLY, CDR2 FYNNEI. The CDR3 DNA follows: TGTGCCAGCACCACTAGCGGGGGCTACGAGCAGTACTTC. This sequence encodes CASTTSGGYEQYF.

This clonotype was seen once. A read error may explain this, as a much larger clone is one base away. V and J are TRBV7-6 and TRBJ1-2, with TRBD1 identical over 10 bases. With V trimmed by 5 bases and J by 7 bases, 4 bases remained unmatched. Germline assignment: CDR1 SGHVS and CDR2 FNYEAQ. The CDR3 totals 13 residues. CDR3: CASSRGTGVGYTF. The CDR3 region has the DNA TGTGCCAGCAGCCGAGGGACAGGGGTTGGCTACACCTTC.

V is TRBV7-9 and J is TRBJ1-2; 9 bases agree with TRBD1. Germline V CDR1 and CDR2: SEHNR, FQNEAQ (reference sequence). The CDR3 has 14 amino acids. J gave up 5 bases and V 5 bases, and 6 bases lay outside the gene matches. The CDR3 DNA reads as TGTGCCAGCAGCCCGGCCGGGACAGGGTATGGCTACACCTTC. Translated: CASSPAGTGYGYTF.

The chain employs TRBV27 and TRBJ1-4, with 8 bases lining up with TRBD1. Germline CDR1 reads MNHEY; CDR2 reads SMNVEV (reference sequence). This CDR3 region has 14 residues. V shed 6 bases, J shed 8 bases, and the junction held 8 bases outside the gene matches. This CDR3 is CASSVRNRGEKLFF. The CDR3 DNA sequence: TGTGCCAGCAGCGTCAGGAACAGGGGGGAAAAACTGTTTTTT.

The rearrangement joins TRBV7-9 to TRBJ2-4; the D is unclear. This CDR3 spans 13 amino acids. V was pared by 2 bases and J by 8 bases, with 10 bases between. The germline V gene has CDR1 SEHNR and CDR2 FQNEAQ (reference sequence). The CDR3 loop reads CASSLTGVDIQYF. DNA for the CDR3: TGTGCCAGCAGCTTAACGGGTGTAGACATTCAGTACTTC.

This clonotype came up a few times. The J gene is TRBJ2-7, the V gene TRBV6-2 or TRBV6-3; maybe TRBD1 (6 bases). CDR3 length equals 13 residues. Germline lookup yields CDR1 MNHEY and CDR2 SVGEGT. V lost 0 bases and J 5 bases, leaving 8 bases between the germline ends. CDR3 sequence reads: CASSYSHRDEQYV. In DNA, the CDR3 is TGTGCCAGCAGTTACTCCCACAGGGACGAGCAGTACGTC.

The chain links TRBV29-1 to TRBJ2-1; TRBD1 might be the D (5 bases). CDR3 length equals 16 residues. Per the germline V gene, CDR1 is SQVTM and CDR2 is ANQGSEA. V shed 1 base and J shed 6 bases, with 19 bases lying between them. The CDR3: CSVEVRSRGRTNEQFF. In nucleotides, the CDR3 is TGCAGCGTTGAAGTTCGCTCAAGGGGCAGGACCAATGAGCAGTTCTTC.

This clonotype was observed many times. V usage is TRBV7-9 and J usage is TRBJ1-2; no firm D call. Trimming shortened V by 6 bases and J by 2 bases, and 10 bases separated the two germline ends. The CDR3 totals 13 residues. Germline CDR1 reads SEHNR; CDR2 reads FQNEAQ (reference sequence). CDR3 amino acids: CASSLRVNYGYTF. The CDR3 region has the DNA TGTGCCAGCAGTTTACGGGTGAACTATGGCTACACCTTC.